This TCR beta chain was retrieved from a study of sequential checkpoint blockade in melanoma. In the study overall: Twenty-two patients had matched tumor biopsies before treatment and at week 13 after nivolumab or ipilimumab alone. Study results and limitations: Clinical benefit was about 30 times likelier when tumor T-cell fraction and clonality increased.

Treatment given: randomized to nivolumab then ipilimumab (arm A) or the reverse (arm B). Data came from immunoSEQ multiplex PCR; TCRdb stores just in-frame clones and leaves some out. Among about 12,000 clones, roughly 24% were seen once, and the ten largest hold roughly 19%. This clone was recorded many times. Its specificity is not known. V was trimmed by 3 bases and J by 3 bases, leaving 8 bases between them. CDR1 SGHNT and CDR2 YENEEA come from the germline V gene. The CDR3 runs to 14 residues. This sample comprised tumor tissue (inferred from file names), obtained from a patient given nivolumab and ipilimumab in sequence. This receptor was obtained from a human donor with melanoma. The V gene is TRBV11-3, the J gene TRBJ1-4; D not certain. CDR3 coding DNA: TGTGCCAGCAGCTTTCGCACAGCTAATGAAAAACTGTTTTTT. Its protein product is CASSFRTANEKLFF. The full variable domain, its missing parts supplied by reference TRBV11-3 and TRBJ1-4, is EAGVVQSPRYKIIEKKQPVAFWCNPISGHNTLYWYLQNLGQGPELLIRYENEEAVDDSQLPKDRFSAERLKGVDSTLKIQPAELGDSAVYLCASSFRTANEKLFFGSGTQLSVL.